Listed below are T cell receptor beta chains from one sample, sequenced in a study of blood T cell repertoires in COVID-19. Using immunoSEQ multiplex PCR, the repertoire was profiled, and TCRdb retains in-frame clones only, with some absent. Among under 300,000 clones listed, around 83% were seen once. Input material: peripheral blood. These receptor sequences come from a woman in her 40s who had recovered from COVID-19. The CDR3 runs from the conserved cysteine through the conserved F or W. Each record gives: J gene, D gene, clone size, CDR3 length, V gene, CDR3 protein, CDR3 DNA. A D gene is named only where the DNA matches it firmly. Clone size is not always given. Where it is, it says once, few, many or a class for expanded clones.

j_gene: TRBJ2-2; d_gene: TRBD2; abundance: -; len: 15; v_gene: TRBV5-1; CDR3aa: CASSWGLANTGELFF; CDR3nt: TGCGCCAGCAGCTGGGGACTAGCGAACACCGGGGAGCTGTTTTTT
j_gene: TRBJ1-2; d_gene: -; abundance: -; len: 14; v_gene: TRBV28; CDR3aa: CASSLSQEAYGYTF; CDR3nt: TGTGCCAGCAGTTTGTCACAGGAAGCTTATGGCTACACCTTC
j_gene: TRBJ1-2; d_gene: -; abundance: -; len: 16; v_gene: TRBV4-3; CDR3aa: CASSQVGAGPNYGYTF; CDR3nt: TGCGCCAGCAGCCAAGTAGGGGCAGGGCCTAACTATGGCTACACCTTC
j_gene: TRBJ2-7; d_gene: -; abundance: -; len: 14; v_gene: TRBV5-1; CDR3aa: CASSLDNREIEQYF; CDR3nt: TGCGCCAGCAGCTTGGACAACAGGGAAATAGAGCAGTACTTC
j_gene: TRBJ1-2; d_gene: -; abundance: -; len: 13; v_gene: TRBV12-3/TRBV12-4; CDR3aa: CASSLAGRYGYTF; CDR3nt: TGTGCCAGCAGTTTAGCGGGGAGGTATGGCTACACCTTC
j_gene: TRBJ1-2; d_gene: TRBD1; abundance: -; len: 14; v_gene: TRBV5-4; CDR3aa: CASSLDSGGAGYTF; CDR3nt: TGTGCCAGCAGCTTGGATTCAGGGGGCGCGGGCTACACCTTC
j_gene: TRBJ2-1; d_gene: -; abundance: -; len: 15; v_gene: TRBV2; CDR3aa: CASSGLFGSYNEQFF; CDR3nt: TGTGCCAGCAGTGGACTTTTCGGCTCCTACAATGAGCAGTTCTTC
j_gene: TRBJ2-3; d_gene: -; abundance: -; len: 13; v_gene: TRBV7-2; CDR3aa: CASSFEGIDTQYF; CDR3nt: TGTGCCAGCAGCTTCGAGGGTATAGATACGCAGTATTTT
j_gene: TRBJ1-1; d_gene: -; abundance: few; len: 15; v_gene: TRBV6-5; CDR3aa: CASSYFGGGNTEAFF; CDR3nt: TGTGCCAGCAGTTACTTTGGCGGGGGGAACACTGAAGCTTTCTTT
j_gene: TRBJ2-2; d_gene: -; abundance: -; len: 15; v_gene: TRBV9; CDR3aa: CASSAVWTKEGELFF; CDR3nt: TGTGCCAGCAGCGCCGTATGGACAAAAGAAGGGGAGCTGTTTTTT
j_gene: TRBJ2-4; d_gene: TRBD2; abundance: -; len: 12; v_gene: TRBV2; CDR3aa: CASKAGKNIQYF; CDR3nt: TGTGCCAGCAAAGCGGGAAAAAACATTCAGTACTTC
j_gene: TRBJ2-5; d_gene: -; abundance: once; len: 17; v_gene: TRBV11-3; CDR3aa: CASSLAAPGLTKETQYF; CDR3nt: TGTGCCAGCAGCTTAGCCGCGCCTGGACTAACAAAAGAGACCCAGTACTTC
j_gene: TRBJ1-6; d_gene: -; abundance: -; len: 15; v_gene: TRBV7-8; CDR3aa: CASSLLTGENSPLHF; CDR3nt: TGTGCCAGCAGCCTACTTACAGGAGAAAATTCACCCCTCCACTTT
j_gene: TRBJ1-1; d_gene: -; abundance: -; len: 12; v_gene: TRBV28; CDR3aa: CASSSTFFTAFF; CDR3nt: TGTGCCAGCAGTTCTACTTTTTTTACAGCTTTCTTT
j_gene: TRBJ1-4; d_gene: -; abundance: -; len: 10; v_gene: TRBV21-1; CDR3aa: CASSVKKLFF; CDR3nt: TGTGCCAGCAGCGTCAAAAAACTGTTTTTT
j_gene: TRBJ1-5; d_gene: -; abundance: -; len: 14; v_gene: TRBV19; CDR3aa: CASSHPGGGQPQHF; CDR3nt: TGTGCCAGTAGTCACCCGGGAGGAGGTCAGCCCCAGCATTTT
j_gene: TRBJ2-3; d_gene: TRBD2; abundance: few; len: 17; v_gene: TRBV14; CDR3aa: CASSQDLGSGGTDTQYF; CDR3nt: TGTGCCAGCAGCCAAGATCTGGGTAGCGGGGGGACAGATACGCAGTATTTT
j_gene: TRBJ1-2; d_gene: TRBD1; abundance: -; len: 10; v_gene: TRBV2; CDR3aa: CASSDRGDTF; CDR3nt: TGTGCCAGCAGCGACAGGGGCGATACCTTC
j_gene: TRBJ1-1; d_gene: -; abundance: -; len: 14; v_gene: TRBV7-2; CDR3aa: CASSGTGVVFEAFF; CDR3nt: TGTGCCAGCAGCGGCACAGGTGTGGTTTTTGAAGCTTTCTTT
j_gene: TRBJ2-3; d_gene: -; abundance: -; len: 15; v_gene: TRBV5-8; CDR3aa: CASSLQESLFFTQYF; CDR3nt: TGTGCCAGCAGCCTACAGGAGAGTTTATTTTTTACGCAGTATTTT
j_gene: TRBJ2-1; d_gene: -; abundance: -; len: 13; v_gene: TRBV21-1; CDR3aa: CASGTGEWNEQFF; CDR3nt: TGTGCCAGTGGGACAGGGGAGTGGAATGAGCAGTTCTTC
j_gene: TRBJ2-7; d_gene: TRBD2; abundance: -; len: 16; v_gene: TRBV19; CDR3aa: CASSLQAGAGSYEQYF; CDR3nt: TGTGCCAGTAGCCTGCAAGCGGGGGCGGGGTCCTACGAGCAGTACTTC
j_gene: TRBJ2-1; d_gene: TRBD2; abundance: -; len: 15; v_gene: TRBV28; CDR3aa: CASSLAGGTYNEQFF; CDR3nt: TGTGCCAGCAGCCTAGCGGGGGGCACCTACAATGAGCAGTTCTTC
j_gene: TRBJ2-2; d_gene: -; abundance: -; len: 13; v_gene: TRBV7-6; CDR3aa: CASSRDVTGELFF; CDR3nt: TGTGCCAGCAGCCGAGATGTGACCGGGGAGCTGTTTTTT
j_gene: TRBJ2-7; d_gene: TRBD1; abundance: once; len: 15; v_gene: TRBV4-3; CDR3aa: CASSQGPGQNYEQYF; CDR3nt: TGCGCCAGCAGCCAAGGACCGGGACAGAATTACGAGCAGTACTTC
j_gene: TRBJ2-7; d_gene: -; abundance: -; len: 15; v_gene: TRBV10-3; CDR3aa: CAIRTDRNLDYEQYF; CDR3nt: TGTGCCATCAGGACGGACAGAAACCTAGACTACGAGCAGTACTTC
j_gene: TRBJ1-5; d_gene: -; abundance: few; len: 13; v_gene: TRBV10-3; CDR3aa: CAINMEEGQPQHF; CDR3nt: TGTGCCATCAACATGGAGGAGGGGCAGCCCCAGCATTTT
j_gene: TRBJ2-5; d_gene: -; abundance: -; len: 15; v_gene: TRBV5-4; CDR3aa: CASSFHQGGSETQYF; CDR3nt: TGTGCCAGCAGCTTTCACCAGGGGGGATCAGAGACCCAGTACTTC
j_gene: TRBJ2-2; d_gene: -; abundance: -; len: 15; v_gene: TRBV19; CDR3aa: CASKPGHTNTGELFF; CDR3nt: TGTGCCAGTAAGCCGGGACATACGAACACCGGGGAGCTGTTTTTT
j_gene: TRBJ2-1; d_gene: -; abundance: -; len: 13; v_gene: TRBV20-1; CDR3aa: CSASYRYYNEQFF; CDR3nt: TGCAGTGCTAGTTATCGTTATTACAATGAGCAGTTCTTC
j_gene: TRBJ1-3; d_gene: -; abundance: -; len: 13; v_gene: TRBV11-2; CDR3aa: CASSTGTGNTIYF; CDR3nt: TGTGCCAGCAGCACAGGGACTGGAAACACCATATATTTT
j_gene: TRBJ2-3; d_gene: -; abundance: -; len: 19; v_gene: TRBV14; CDR3aa: CASSQGSGIRERFRDTQYF; CDR3nt: TGTGCCAGCAGCCAAGGGTCCGGTATCAGGGAACGATTTAGAGATACGCAGTATTTT
j_gene: TRBJ2-1; d_gene: TRBD2; abundance: -; len: 15; v_gene: TRBV19; CDR3aa: CASRTGTSGYNEQFF; CDR3nt: TGTGCCAGTAGGACCGGGACTAGCGGATACAATGAGCAGTTCTTC
j_gene: TRBJ2-7; d_gene: TRBD1; abundance: -; len: 15; v_gene: TRBV6-5; CDR3aa: CASSYGTGGTNEQYF; CDR3nt: TGTGCCAGCAGTTACGGGACAGGGGGCACCAACGAGCAGTACTTC